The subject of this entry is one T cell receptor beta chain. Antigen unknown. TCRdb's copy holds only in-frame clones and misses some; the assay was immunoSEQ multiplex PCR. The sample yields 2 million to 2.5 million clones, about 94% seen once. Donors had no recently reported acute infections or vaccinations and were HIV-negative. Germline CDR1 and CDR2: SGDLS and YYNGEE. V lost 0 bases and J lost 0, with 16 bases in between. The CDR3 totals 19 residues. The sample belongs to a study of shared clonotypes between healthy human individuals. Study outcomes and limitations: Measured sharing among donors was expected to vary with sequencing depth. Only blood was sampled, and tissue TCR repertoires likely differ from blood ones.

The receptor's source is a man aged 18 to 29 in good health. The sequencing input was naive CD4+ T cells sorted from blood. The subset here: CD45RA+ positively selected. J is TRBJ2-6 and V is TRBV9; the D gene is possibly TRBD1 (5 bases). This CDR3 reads CASSVVGRVGNSGANVLTF. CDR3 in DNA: TGTGCCAGCAGCGTAGTGGGCAGGGTAGGAAACTCTGGGGCCAACGTCCTGACTTTC.